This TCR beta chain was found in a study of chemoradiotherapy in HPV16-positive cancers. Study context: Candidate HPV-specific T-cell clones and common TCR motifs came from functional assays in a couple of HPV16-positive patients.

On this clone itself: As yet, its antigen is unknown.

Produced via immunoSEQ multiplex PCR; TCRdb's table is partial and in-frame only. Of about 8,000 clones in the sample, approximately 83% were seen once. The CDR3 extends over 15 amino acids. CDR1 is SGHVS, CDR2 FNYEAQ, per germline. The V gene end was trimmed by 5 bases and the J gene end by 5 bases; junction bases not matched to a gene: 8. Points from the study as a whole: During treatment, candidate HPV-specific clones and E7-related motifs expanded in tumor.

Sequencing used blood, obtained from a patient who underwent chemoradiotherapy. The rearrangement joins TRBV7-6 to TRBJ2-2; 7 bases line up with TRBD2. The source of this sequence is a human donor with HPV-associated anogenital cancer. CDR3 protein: CASSGLAAMTGELFF. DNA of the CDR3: TGTGCCAGCAGCGGTCTAGCGGCAATGACCGGGGAGCTGTTTTTT.